The text below deals with one T cell receptor beta chain. Primers: 60 Vbeta forward and 13 Jbeta reverse. Sequenced by immunoSEQ multiplex PCR; TCRdb stores in-frame clones only, minus some. The sample holds some 170,000 clones, less than 85% seen once. The data were taken from a study of cytomegalovirus exposure and HLA in healthy donors. This CDR3 is 15 amino acids long. Germline V gene data show CDR1 as LNHDA and CDR2 as SQIVND (reference sequence). With 7 bases removed from V and 5 bases from J, the gap between germline ends came to 20 bases. The sequence was obtained from a man between 60 and 75 years old in good health and CMV-seronegative. Sequencing was performed on PBMCs. V and J are TRBV19 and TRBJ2-5; D is undetermined. CDR3 DNA: TGTGCCAGTACCCCTAGTCCCACGTCTCTGGAGACCCAGTACTTC. Its protein product is CASTPSPTSLETQYF.